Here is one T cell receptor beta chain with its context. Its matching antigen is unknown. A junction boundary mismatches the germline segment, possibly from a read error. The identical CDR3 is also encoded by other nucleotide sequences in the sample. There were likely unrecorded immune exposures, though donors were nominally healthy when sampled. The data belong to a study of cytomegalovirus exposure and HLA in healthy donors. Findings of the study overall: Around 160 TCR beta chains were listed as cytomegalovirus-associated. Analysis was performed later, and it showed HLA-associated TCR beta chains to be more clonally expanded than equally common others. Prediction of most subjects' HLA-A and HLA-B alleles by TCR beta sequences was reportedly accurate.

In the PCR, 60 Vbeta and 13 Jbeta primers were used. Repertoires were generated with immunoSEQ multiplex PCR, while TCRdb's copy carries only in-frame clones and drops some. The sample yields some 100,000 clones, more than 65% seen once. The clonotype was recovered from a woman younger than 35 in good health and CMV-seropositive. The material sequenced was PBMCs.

The CDR3 loop is CASSPRGTHEQYF. The CDR3 DNA is TGCGCCAGCAGTCCCCGGGGTACCCACGAGCAGTACTTC. J is TRBJ2-7 and V is TRBV27; possibly TRBD2 for D (5 bases). From germline, CDR1 is MNHEY and CDR2 SMNVEV (reference sequence). The CDR3 totals 13 residues.